The next 2 T cell receptor beta chains were all read from a single sample in a study of blood T cell repertoires in COVID-19. Here immunoSEQ multiplex PCR was the method, and the copy in TCRdb shows in-frame clones only, minus some. The sample contains approximately 210,000 clones, about 85% of which appear only once. The sample consisted of PBMCs or T cells enriched from blood (not recorded which). The receptors derive from a woman between 25 and 40 years old who had recovered from COVID-19.

The chain uses TRBV5-6 and TRBJ2-2; no clear D. V was pared by 1 base and J by 7 bases, with 5 bases between. The CDR3 has 12 residues. CDR1 and CDR2 (germline): SGHDT, YYEEEE. This CDR3 reads CASSLFVGELFF. CDR3 nucleotide sequence: TGTGCCAGCAGCTTGTTCGTCGGGGAGCTGTTTTTT.

This rearrangement joins TRBV7-6 to TRBJ2-7; no clear D. V lost 2 bases to trimming and J lost 4 bases, with 6 bases between them. The CDR3 runs 12 residues. CDR1 and CDR2 (germline): SGHVS, FNYEAQ. The CDR3 nucleotides read TGTGCCAGCAGCTTAAGAGTTTACGAGCAGTACTTC. It codes for CASSLRVYEQYF.